The next 20 T cell receptor beta chains were all read from a single sample in a study of technical replicates of blood from several donors (dated by TCRdb to between 2016 and 2019). Library preparation used the immunoSEQ multiplex PCR assay. Not all clones reach the TCRdb copy of this immuneACCESS table, which keeps in-frame sequences only. Checked studies attribute under half of the gap to unresolved V genes and leave the rest unexplained. The sample has roughly 79,000 clones on record, roughly 89% of them singletons. The ten largest clones capture approximately 0.34% of the sample. Sequences were obtained from T cells isolated from PBMCs. The receptors were gathered from a human donor in good health. Some clones in this sample may be carry-over from other donors' samples.

The rearrangement joins TRBV9 to TRBJ2-5; 9 bases map to TRBD2. The DNA matches TRBJ2-7 better at its end, which makes the J call doubtful. Germline CDR1 SGDLS, CDR2 YYNGEE. CDR3 length: 14 residues. CDR3 DNA sequence: TGTGCCAGCAGCGTAGATAGCGGGGGCTACGAGCAGTACTTC. Translation gives CASSVDSGGYEQYF.

This chain connects TRBV7-6 to TRBJ2-5; D unresolved. The V end lost 5 bases, the J end lost 3 bases, and 10 bases lay between the germline ends. In germline, CDR1 is SGHVS, CDR2 FNYEAQ. The CDR3 runs 13 residues. DNA for the CDR3: TGTGCCAGCAGCCCCTCGTTTAAAGAGACCCAGTACTTC. Its translation: CASSPSFKETQYF.

This sequence joins TRBV15 and TRBJ1-2; 10 bases line up with TRBD1. Germline assignment: CDR1 LNHNV and CDR2 YYDKDF (reference sequence). CDR3 size: 15 residues. The V segment lost 2 bases and the J segment 4 bases; nucleotides outside the gene matches: 4. The CDR3 DNA sequence: TGTGCCACCAGCAGAACCGGGACAGGGGTCTATGGCTACACCTTC. It encodes CATSRTGTGVYGYTF.

The gene calls are TRBV7-3 and TRBJ1-1, with D possibly TRBD1 on 5 matching bases. The CDR3 contains 17 residues. V was clipped by 0 bases and J by 0 bases, with 14 bases between them. Germline V gives CDR1 SGHTA, CDR2 FQGTGA. The CDR3 reads CASSLTGQALLNTEAFF. In nucleotides, the CDR3 is TGTGCCAGCAGCTTAACGGGGCAGGCCCTCCTGAACACTGAAGCTTTCTTT.

This chain links TRBV10-1 with TRBJ2-1, with 8 bases fitting TRBD1. The CDR3 contains 14 residues. The J segment lost 4 bases and the V segment lost 6 bases, leaving 5 bases of the junction unmatched. Looked up from germline, CDR1 is WNHNN and CDR2 is SYGVQD (reference sequence). CDR3 DNA sequence: TGCGCCAGCAGCCCGGGACAGGTTTACAATGAGCAGTTCTTC. Translating it yields CASSPGQVYNEQFF.

The rearrangement joins TRBV7-8 to TRBJ2-7; D remains ambiguous. The CDR3 contains 12 residues. Trimming pared 3 bases from V and 2 bases from J, leaving 5 bases between. Per germline, CDR1 SGHVS and CDR2 FQNEAQ. The CDR3 DNA reads as TGTGCCAGCAGCTTCCCCGCCTACGAGCAGTACTTC. Translated, it gives CASSFPAYEQYF.

The chain links TRBV30 to TRBJ1-1; the D is unclear. There are 12 residues in the CDR3. CDR1 is GTSNPN, CDR2 SVGIG, per germline (reference sequence). Trimming pared 2 bases from V and 1 base from J, leaving 5 bases between. The CDR3 is CAWSWRNTEAFF. The CDR3 bases are TGTGCCTGGAGTTGGAGGAACACTGAAGCTTTCTTT.

The genes are TRBV12-5 and TRBJ2-1, with TRBD2 matching over 11 bases. V shed 7 bases and J 8 bases; nucleotides not matched to a gene: 10. The CDR3 length is 15 residues. Germline V gene lookup returns CDR1 LGHNT and CDR2 FRNRAP. CDR3 protein: CASVQGASGGYEQFF. The CDR3, as DNA: TGTGCTAGTGTCCAGGGTGCTAGCGGGGGGTATGAGCAGTTCTTC.

This rearrangement joins TRBV7-8 to TRBJ2-1; D is perhaps TRBD1 (5 bases). Between the trimmed V and J ends, which lost 5 bases and 9 bases, there was a span of 11 bases. The CDR3 spans 12 residues. Germline CDR1 reads SGHVS; CDR2 reads FQNEAQ. CDR3 in amino acids: CASSQGVVEQFF. Written as DNA, the CDR3 is TGTGCCAGCAGCCAAGGGGTGGTTGAGCAGTTCTTC.

CDR3 DNA: TGCGCCAGCAGCTTGGAGGGCCGACAGGCCGGAAACTATGGCTACACCTTC. This encodes CASSLEGRQAGNYGYTF. The rearrangement uses TRBV5-1 and TRBJ1-2, with D perhaps TRBD1 (6 bases). Trimming removed 0 bases from V and 2 bases from J, with 17 bases in between. The germline gives CDR1 SGHRS, CDR2 YFSETQ. This CDR3 is built from 17 residues.

The chain joins TRBV7-9 to TRBJ1-2, with 9 positions matching TRBD1. There are 15 residues in the CDR3. Trimming at V came to 5 bases and at J to 12 bases, leaving 16 bases not matched to a gene. CDR1 is SEHNR, CDR2 FQNEAQ, per germline (reference sequence). The CDR3 DNA follows: TGTGCCAGCAGCCACAATTCAGGACAGGGGAAGCAGGACACCTTC. This codes for CASSHNSGQGKQDTF.

The chain has TRBV18 and TRBJ2-2; 10 bases map to TRBD2. J lost 4 bases, V lost 4 bases, and 12 bases had no gene match. This CDR3 contains 18 residues. Per germline, CDR1 KGHSH and CDR2 LQKENI. This CDR3 is CASSRATTTSGFTGELFF. The CDR3 nucleotides read TGTGCCAGCTCACGCGCTACAACGACTAGCGGGTTCACCGGGGAGCTGTTTTTT.

This clone has just one count. V and J are TRBV5-5 and TRBJ1-1; TRBD1 matches 8 bases. CDR3 length: 11 amino acids. Germline CDR1 and CDR2: SGHKS and YYEKEE (reference sequence). V was pared by 1 base and J by 10 bases, with 0 bases of the junction left unmatched. The CDR3 nucleotides are TGTGCCAGCAGCTTGCAGGGGGCAGCTTTCTTT. This translates into CASSLQGAAFF.

CDR3: CASSVDRGNQPQHF. The DNA of the CDR3 is TGTGCCAGCAGCGTAGATAGGGGAAATCAGCCCCAGCATTTT. The rearrangement uses TRBV9 and TRBJ1-5, with D possibly matching TRBD1 (5 bases). V dropped 0 bases and J dropped 4 bases, with 8 bases sitting between them. The CDR3 loop spans 14 amino acids. Germline CDR1 SGDLS, CDR2 YYNGEE.

The chain links TRBV28 to TRBJ1-4, with 9 bases fitting TRBD1. The germline gives CDR1 MDHEN, CDR2 SYDVKM. J was trimmed by 5 bases and V by 1 base; bases with no gene match: 2. This CDR3 is 15 amino acids long. CDR3 amino acids: CASSLSGQGNEKLFF. The CDR3 DNA is TGTGCCAGCAGTTTATCTGGACAGGGGAATGAAAAACTGTTTTTT. Drawing the rest from reference TRBV28 and TRBJ1-4, the complete variable domain is DVKVTQSSRYLVKRTGEKVFLECVQDMDHENMFWYRQDPGLGLRLIYFSYDVKMKEKGDIPEGYSVSREKKERFSLILESASTNQTSMYLCASSLSGQGNEKLFFGSGTQLSVL.

This clone was counted once. The chain joins TRBV5-1 to TRBJ1-2; weak D call: TRBD1 (6 bases). Per the germline V gene, CDR1 is SGHRS and CDR2 is YFSETQ. There are 12 residues in the CDR3. Trimming shortened V by 4 bases and J by 4 bases, and 8 bases separated the two germline ends. Written as DNA, the CDR3 is TGCGCCAGCAGCCGGGACATCTATGGCTACACCTTC. As protein: CASSRDIYGYTF.

The chain uses TRBV13 and TRBJ1-4; 10 nucleotides align to TRBD1. This CDR3 contains 15 residues. Germline loops: CDR1 PRHDT, CDR2 FYEKMQ (reference sequence). The V and J ends lost 8 bases and 7 bases, in that order; junction bases with no gene match: 10. In DNA form, the CDR3 reads TGTGCCAGCTACCACCGACAGGGGGCAGGTGAAAAACTGTTTTTT. Translating it yields CASYHRQGAGEKLFF.

The V call is TRBV15, the J call TRBJ2-3, with TRBD2 matching over 13 bases. The germline V gene encodes CDR1 LNHNV and CDR2 YYDKDF (reference sequence). The V gene end was trimmed by 1 base and the J gene end by 1 base; junction bases not matched to a gene: 5. This CDR3 has 18 residues. In DNA, the CDR3 is TGTGCCACCAGCAGAGGGGGGACTAGCGGGACGCGCACAGATACGCAGTATTTT. Translated: CATSRGGTSGTRTDTQYF.

V usage is TRBV9 and J usage is TRBJ1-2, with 7 bases aligning to TRBD1. Germline V gives CDR1 SGDLS, CDR2 YYNGEE. V trimming: 4 bases; J trimming: 5 bases; junction bases outside the gene matches: 11. The length of the CDR3 is 15 residues. The CDR3, as DNA: TGTGCCAGCAGCACACGACAGGGTCTCGGGTATGGCTACACCTTC. Encoded protein: CASSTRQGLGYGYTF.

The V and J genes are TRBV6-5 and TRBJ2-5, with TRBD2 matching over 8 bases. Trimming at V came to 2 bases and at J to 3 bases, leaving 8 bases not matched to a gene. From germline, CDR1 is MNHEY and CDR2 SVGAGI. This CDR3 comprises 16 residues. The CDR3 nucleotides are TGTGCCAGCAGTTACGCCCAGCGGGAGAGTAAAGAGACCCAGTACTTC. Its protein is CASSYAQRESKETQYF.